The table lists the clone carrying this T cell receptor beta chain with many counts. Antigen unknown. This sample is drawn from a study of T-cell memory formation after mild COVID-19. Study at large: TCR clusters showed largely donor specificity. Study-level findings and limits: Detection of some responders pre-infection suggested pre-existing cross-reactive memory T cells participated.

V lost 0 bases to trimming and J lost 9 bases, with 16 bases between them. Germline V gene data show CDR1 as SGHRS and CDR2 as YFSETQ. CDR3 length: 16 amino acids. Each CDR3 protein is one row after TCRdb ran MiXCR on the 5' RACE reads. The sample has some 300,000 distinct CDR3 sequences, 15% to 20% seen once; the top ten hold under 25%. Sequencing input: PBMCs or a T cell subset sorted from them (not recorded which). This clonotype was obtained from a man aged 18 to 29 who had mild COVID-19 (a few samples of this study predate the infection). Cell type and time point are not known. The chain recombines TRBV5-1 with TRBJ1-6; D remains ambiguous. The CDR3 coding sequence is TGCGCCAGCAGCTTGGCCGTCGGCAGCGGGATTTCACCCCTCCACTTT. Amino acids: CASSLAVGSGISPLHF.